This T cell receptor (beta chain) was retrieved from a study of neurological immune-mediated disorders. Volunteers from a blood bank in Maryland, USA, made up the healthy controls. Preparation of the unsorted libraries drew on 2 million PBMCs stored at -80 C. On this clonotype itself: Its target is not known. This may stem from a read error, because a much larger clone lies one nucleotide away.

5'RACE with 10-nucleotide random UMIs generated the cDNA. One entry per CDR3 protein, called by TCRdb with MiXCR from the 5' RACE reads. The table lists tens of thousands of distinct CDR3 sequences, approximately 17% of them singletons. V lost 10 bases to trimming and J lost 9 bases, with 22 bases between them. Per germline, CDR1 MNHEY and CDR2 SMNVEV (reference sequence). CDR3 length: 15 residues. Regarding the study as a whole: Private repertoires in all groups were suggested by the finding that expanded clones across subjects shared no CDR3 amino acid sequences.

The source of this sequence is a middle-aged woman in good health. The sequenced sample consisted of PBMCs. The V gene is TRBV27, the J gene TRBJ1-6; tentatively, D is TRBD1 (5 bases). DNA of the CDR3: TGTGCCAACCCAACGGGGGAGACGAGAATTTCACCCCTCCACTTT. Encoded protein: CANPTGETRISPLHF.